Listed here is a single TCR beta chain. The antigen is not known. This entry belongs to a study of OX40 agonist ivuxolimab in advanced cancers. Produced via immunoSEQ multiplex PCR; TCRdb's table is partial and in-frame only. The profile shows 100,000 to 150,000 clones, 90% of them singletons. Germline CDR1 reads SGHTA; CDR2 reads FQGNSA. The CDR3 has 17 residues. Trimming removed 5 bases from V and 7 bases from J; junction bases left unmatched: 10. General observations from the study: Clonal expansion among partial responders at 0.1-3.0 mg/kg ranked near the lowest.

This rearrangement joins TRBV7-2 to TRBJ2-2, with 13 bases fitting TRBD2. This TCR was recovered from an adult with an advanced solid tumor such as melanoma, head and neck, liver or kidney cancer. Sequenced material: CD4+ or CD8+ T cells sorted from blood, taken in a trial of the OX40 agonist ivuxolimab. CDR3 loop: CASSQGSLAGGSGELFF. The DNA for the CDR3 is TGTGCCAGCAGCCAAGGGTCACTAGCGGGAGGGAGCGGGGAGCTGTTTTTT.